A selection of T cell receptor beta chains follows, all from one sample in a study of regulatory T cells in long-lasting Graves disease. TCRdb re-analysed the multiplex PCR reads in MiXCR, keeping a single row per CDR3 protein. Of 390,000 or so distinct CDR3 sequences in the sample, roughly 12% were seen once. This sample also appeared in a second study, on T cells in Graves' hyperthyroidism and ophthalmopathy.

This specimen consisted of peripheral blood mononuclear cells (PBMCs), obtained at new diagnosis, from a patient treated with antithyroid drugs. The receptors stem from a woman younger than 30 with Graves disease. Both conserved end residues are trimmed from each CDR3. The D gene is left open where the match is weak.

V gene	D gene	CDR3 protein
TRBV27	-	ASSRGGRAGLF
TRBV2	TRBD2	ASSPTSGNTGELF
TRBV19	-	ASSKGRNLNTEAF
TRBV12-3/TRBV12-4	TRBD1	ASSSIGQGGRLGETQY
TRBV7-9	-	ASSLVLGNEQF
TRBV5-4	TRBD1	ASTPTDRGGTDTQY
TRBV7-9	-	ASRLLPGTKNIQY
TRBV6-9	TRBD2	ASSYSARGLAGTGANVLT
TRBV6-2/TRBV6-3	-	ASGYYWGAGFYGYT
TRBV28	TRBD2	ASSPGFSGPYEQY
TRBV14	-	ASSQVGHLATNEKLF
TRBV6-9	TRBD1	ASSWTGDQPQH
TRBV20-1	-	SAIGGGRVKDTEAF
TRBV14	TRBD1	ASSPLRDRGVNTEAF
TRBV6-1	-	ASGGRRGSYNEQF
TRBV29-1	TRBD1	SVESGRGRDTQY
TRBV5-1	-	ASGREPTYNEQF
TRBV7-6	-	ASSLKPGQGLDHTQY
TRBV6-2/TRBV6-3	-	ASSSNSQYTDTQY
TRBV5-5	-	ASSLIFGQETQY
TRBV28	-	ASSLGSGTGANVLT
TRBV13	-	ASSSPQSPVSNEQF
TRBV27	TRBD1	ASRPWGQGGPLDYGYT
TRBV11-2	TRBD1	ASSYRQGVGEAF
TRBV11-2	-	ASSGDIEDSLNEQF
TRBV11-3	TRBD2	ASSLDRVGAGGSGELF
TRBV7-9	-	ASSLEFRGGQY
TRBV4-1	-	ASSQALGHPNTEAF
TRBV27	-	ASSLIPGLLLDEQF
TRBV12-3/TRBV12-4	-	ASSSRTANTEAF
TRBV12-3/TRBV12-4	-	ASSWRGSGANVLT
TRBV15	-	ATSTRQETQY
TRBV5-1	TRBD2	ATSSGTSDGEQF
TRBV6-1	TRBD1	ASSPPPDRGFGYT
TRBV7-6	-	ASSISPLTEAF
TRBV3-1	-	ASSQDHSAGGELF
TRBV4-2	TRBD1	ASSQTGGLDYGYT
TRBV4-2	-	ASSQESAGSYGYT
TRBV7-6	-	ASSPLGWGIQETQY
TRBV11-2	-	ASSSKGNYHEQY
TRBV12-3/TRBV12-4	-	ASSFPGRGGEAF
TRBV12-3/TRBV12-4	-	ASSRPGLRSTDTQY
TRBV12-3/TRBV12-4	TRBD1	ASSFLWDRSSYEQY
TRBV7-2	-	ASSTGGGNSPLH
TRBV9	TRBD2	ASSVMAGGRETQY
TRBV7-3	-	ASSLNSWSSYNEQF